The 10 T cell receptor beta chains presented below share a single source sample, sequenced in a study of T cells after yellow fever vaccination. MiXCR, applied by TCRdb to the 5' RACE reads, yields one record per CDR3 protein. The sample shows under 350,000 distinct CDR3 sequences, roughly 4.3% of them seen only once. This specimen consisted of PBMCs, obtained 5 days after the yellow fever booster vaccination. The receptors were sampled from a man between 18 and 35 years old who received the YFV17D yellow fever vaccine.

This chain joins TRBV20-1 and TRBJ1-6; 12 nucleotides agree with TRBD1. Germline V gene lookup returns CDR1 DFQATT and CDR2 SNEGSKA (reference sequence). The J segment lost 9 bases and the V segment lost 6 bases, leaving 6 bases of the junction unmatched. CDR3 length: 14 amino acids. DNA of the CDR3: TGCAGTGCAACCCGGGACAGGGGGCCTTCACCCCTCCACTTT. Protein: CSATRDRGPSPLHF.

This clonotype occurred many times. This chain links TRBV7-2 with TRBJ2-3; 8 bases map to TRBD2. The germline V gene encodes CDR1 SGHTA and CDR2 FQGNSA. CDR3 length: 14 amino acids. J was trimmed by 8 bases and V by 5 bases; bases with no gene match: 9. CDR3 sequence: CASSPELTSGTQYF. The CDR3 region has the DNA TGTGCCAGCAGCCCTGAACTCACTAGCGGTACGCAGTATTTT.

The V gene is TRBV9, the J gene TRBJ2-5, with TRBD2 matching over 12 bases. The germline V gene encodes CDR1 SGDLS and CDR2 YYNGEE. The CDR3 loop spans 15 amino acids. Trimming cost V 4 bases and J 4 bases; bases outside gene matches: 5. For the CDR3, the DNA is TGTGCCAGCAGCCTTATGGGACTAGCGGGAGAGACCCAGTACTTC. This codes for CASSLMGLAGETQYF.

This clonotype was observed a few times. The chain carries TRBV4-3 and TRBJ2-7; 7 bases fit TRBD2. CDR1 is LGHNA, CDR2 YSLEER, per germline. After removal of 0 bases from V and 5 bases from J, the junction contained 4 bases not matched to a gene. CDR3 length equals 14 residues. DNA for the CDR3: TGCGCCAGCAGCCAAGAGGGAGCGGGGAACGAGCAGTACTTC. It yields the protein CASSQEGAGNEQYF.

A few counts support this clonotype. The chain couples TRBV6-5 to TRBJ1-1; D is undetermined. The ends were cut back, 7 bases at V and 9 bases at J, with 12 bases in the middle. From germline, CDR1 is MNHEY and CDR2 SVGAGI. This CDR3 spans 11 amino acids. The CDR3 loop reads CASTIAGKAFF. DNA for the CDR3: TGTGCCAGCACCATCGCGGGGAAAGCTTTCTTT.

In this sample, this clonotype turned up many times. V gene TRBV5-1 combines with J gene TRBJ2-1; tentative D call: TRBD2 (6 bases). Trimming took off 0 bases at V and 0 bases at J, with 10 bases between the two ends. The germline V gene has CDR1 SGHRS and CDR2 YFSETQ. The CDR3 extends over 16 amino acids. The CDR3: CASSLEGGDSYNEQFF. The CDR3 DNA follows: TGCGCCAGCAGCTTGGAGGGCGGGGACTCCTACAATGAGCAGTTCTTC.

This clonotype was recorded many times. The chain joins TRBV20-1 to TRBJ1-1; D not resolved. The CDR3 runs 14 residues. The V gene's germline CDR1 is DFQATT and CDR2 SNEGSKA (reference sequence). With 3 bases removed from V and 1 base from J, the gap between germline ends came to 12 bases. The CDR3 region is CSARHNPGNTEAFF. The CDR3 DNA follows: TGCAGTGCTAGGCATAACCCCGGGAACACTGAAGCTTTCTTT.

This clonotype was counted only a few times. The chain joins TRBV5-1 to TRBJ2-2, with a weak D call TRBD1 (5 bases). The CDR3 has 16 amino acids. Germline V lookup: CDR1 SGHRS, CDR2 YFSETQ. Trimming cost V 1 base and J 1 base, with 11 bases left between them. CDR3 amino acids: CASSLLGPGNTGELFF. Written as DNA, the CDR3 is TGCGCCAGCAGCTTGCTGGGGCCTGGGAACACCGGGGAGCTGTTTTTT.

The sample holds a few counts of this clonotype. In DNA, the CDR3 is TGTGCCAGCAGCCCCCATATATCCCCATACCCGCAGTATTTT. It encodes CASSPHISPYPQYF. The V gene is TRBV7-2, the J gene TRBJ2-3; D gene unclear. Trimming pared 5 bases from V and 10 bases from J, leaving 19 bases between. The CDR3 runs 14 residues. Germline assignment: CDR1 SGHTA and CDR2 FQGNSA.

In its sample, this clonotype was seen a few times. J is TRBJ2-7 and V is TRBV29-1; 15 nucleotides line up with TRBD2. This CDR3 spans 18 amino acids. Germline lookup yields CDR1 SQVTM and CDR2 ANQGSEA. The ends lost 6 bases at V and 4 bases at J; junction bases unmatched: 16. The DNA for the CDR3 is TGCAGCGTCCTCCCCTGGGGACTAGCGGGGGGCCAGGGTTACGAGCAGTACTTC. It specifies CSVLPWGLAGGQGYEQYF.